This T cell receptor (beta chain) was recovered during a study of blood T cell repertoires in COVID-19. Overall study context: Sites across the United States, Italy and Spain contributed samples from acute and convalescent COVID-19. In each case, the material was cDNA or gDNA derived from T cells, B-cell-depleted T cells, or PBMCs.

The CDR3 consists of 15 residues. Germline V CDR1 and CDR2: SGHDT, YYEEEE. The V segment lost 5 bases and the J segment 7 bases; nucleotides outside the gene matches: 9. While infection was still active, Seattle patients were enrolled and then followed longitudinally. Profiled with immunoSEQ multiplex PCR; TCRdb holds only in-frame clones, not every one. The table shows fewer than 300,000 clones, with about 91% occurring only once. This rearrangement joins TRBV5-6 to TRBJ2-2, with 9 bases that match TRBD2. The sample consisted of peripheral blood. This TCR came from a person under 30 with COVID-19, enrolled during active disease. CDR3: CASRRLAGRYGELFF. DNA for the CDR3: TGTGCCAGCAGGCGTCTAGCGGGAAGATACGGGGAGCTGTTTTTT.